The 2 T cell receptor beta chains below come from one sample, sequenced in a study of beta chain features in type 1 diabetes. The entirety of the isolated RNA underwent reverse transcription, so expressed TCRB transcripts were sequenced. Assay: immunoSEQ multiplex PCR; the TCRdb copy retains only in-frame clones and omits some. The sample contains roughly 140,000 clones, approximately 8.1% of which appear only once. Sequencing used central memory CD4+ T cells from blood. These receptors were obtained from a man between 18 and 35 years old in good health.

This clone was seen only a few times. The chain carries TRBV7-9 and TRBJ2-1; 9 bases are shared with TRBD1. CDR1 and CDR2 from the germline V gene are SEHNR and FQNEAQ (reference sequence). The CDR3 is 16 amino acids. After removal of 3 bases from V and 7 bases from J, the junction contained 10 bases not matched to a gene. The CDR3 sequence is CASSLVGQGVKNEQFF. The CDR3 nucleotides read TGTGCCAGCAGCTTGGTGGGACAGGGTGTGAAAAATGAGCAGTTCTTC.

The CDR3 reads CASSPDRAGDTIYF. CDR3 DNA sequence: TGTGCCAGCAGTCCAGACAGGGCCGGAGACACCATATATTTT. V gene TRBV2 combines with J gene TRBJ1-3, with 7 bases lining up with TRBD1. V was clipped by 5 bases and J by 8 bases; unmatched bases: 9. This CDR3 comprises 14 residues. Germline values: CDR1 SNHLY, CDR2 FYNNEI.